This T cell receptor (beta chain) stems from a study of cytomegalovirus exposure and HLA in healthy donors. The study's findings and limits: In most subjects, TCR beta sequences reportedly gave accurate predictions of HLA-A and HLA-B alleles.

The V gene lost 5 bases and the J gene lost 1 base, with 15 bases spanning the gap. This CDR3 comprises 16 residues. Germline CDR1 and CDR2: SGHTA and FQGTGA. 13 Jbeta primers and 60 Vbeta primers were used for the PCR. Clones were read by immunoSEQ multiplex PCR, and TCRdb kept only the in-frame ones, dropping some. The table includes about 140,000 clones, roughly 76% detected once. Concerning this clone itself: Its antigen is as yet unknown.

The chain couples TRBV7-3 to TRBJ1-5; D call uncertain. The source is a female donor in good health and CMV-seronegative. Sequenced: PBMCs. The CDR3 DNA follows: TGTGCCAGCAGCCCCCGTCAAAGAGCCAGCAATCAGCCCCAGCATTTT. Translation gives CASSPRQRASNQPQHF.